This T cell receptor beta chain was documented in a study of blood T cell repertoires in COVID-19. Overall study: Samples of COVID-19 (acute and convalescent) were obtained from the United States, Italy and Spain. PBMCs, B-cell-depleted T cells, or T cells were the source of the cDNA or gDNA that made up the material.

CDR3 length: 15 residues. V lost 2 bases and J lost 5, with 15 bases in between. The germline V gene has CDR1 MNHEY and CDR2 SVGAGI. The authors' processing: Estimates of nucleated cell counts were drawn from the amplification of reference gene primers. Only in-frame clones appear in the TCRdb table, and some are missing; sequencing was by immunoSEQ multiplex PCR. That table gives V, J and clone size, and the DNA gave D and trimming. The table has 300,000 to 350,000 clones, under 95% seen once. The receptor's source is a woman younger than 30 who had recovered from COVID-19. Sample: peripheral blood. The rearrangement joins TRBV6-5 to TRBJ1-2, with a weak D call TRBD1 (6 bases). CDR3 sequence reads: CASSYPHEGDYGYTF. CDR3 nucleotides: TGTGCCAGCAGTTACCCCCACGAGGGGGATTATGGCTACACCTTC.